Listed below are T cell receptor beta chains from one sample, sequenced in a study of cytomegalovirus exposure and HLA in healthy donors. Generated by immunoSEQ multiplex PCR, the TCRdb table keeps only in-frame clones and is missing some. The data contain 130,000 or so clones, about four fifths of them singletons. Sequenced: PBMCs. The receptors originated from a man aged 18 to 35 in good health and CMV-seronegative. The CDR3 runs from the conserved cysteine through the conserved F or W. A D gene is named only where the DNA matches it firmly.

V	D	J	CDR3
TRBV29-1	TRBD2	TRBJ2-5	CSVILAGGVWETQYF
TRBV9	TRBD2	TRBJ2-1	CASSPRGREANEQFF
TRBV18	TRBD1	TRBJ1-5	CASSPGQGDQPQHF
TRBV19	TRBD2	TRBJ2-1	CASSTSRLAGSINEQFF
TRBV5-1	TRBD2	TRBJ2-1	CASSPLGTSGGARGVGEQFF
TRBV2	NA	TRBJ1-1	CASSEARGTTEAFF
TRBV6-5	NA	TRBJ2-2	CASSYRPEGPGELFF
TRBV7-9	NA	TRBJ2-7	CASSSSSGTYYEQYF
TRBV7-9	NA	TRBJ1-2	CASSLPGSRNYGYTF
TRBV5-1	NA	TRBJ2-7	CASRYREGDYEQYF
TRBV18	NA	TRBJ2-3	CASSPTQDPSEYF
TRBV19	TRBD1	TRBJ1-3	CASSVYKGQALTGNTIYF
TRBV10-1	NA	TRBJ2-2	CASGETGNTGELFF
TRBV5-1	TRBD1	TRBJ2-7	CASSLTGGGEQYF
TRBV29-1	NA	TRBJ1-4	CSVGTTATNEKLFF
TRBV9	NA	TRBJ1-1	CASSVGGGVTEAFF
TRBV6-4	TRBD1	TRBJ2-1	CASSATTGGISNEQFF
TRBV9	NA	TRBJ2-3	CASSAGQLANTDTQYF
TRBV7-9	NA	TRBJ2-2	CASSPSEGGRYTGELFF
TRBV4-3	NA	TRBJ2-5	CASSQDPRGWETQYF
TRBV6-6	TRBD1	TRBJ1-4	CASSYQGADEKLFF
TRBV5-1	TRBD2	TRBJ2-3	CASSLEGLAGGSTDTQYF
TRBV19	TRBD1	TRBJ1-5	CASSTLDRDNQPQHF
TRBV6-5	TRBD1	TRBJ1-1	CASSYDRGRNTEAFF
TRBV7-9	NA	TRBJ1-2	CSSSFSWGPGYTF
TRBV11-2	NA	TRBJ1-1	CASSLERARGSNTEAFF
TRBV7-7	NA	TRBJ2-5	CASSLGANGETQYF
TRBV7-6	NA	TRBJ1-6	CASSTTDSSYNSPLHF
TRBV7-2	NA	TRBJ1-2	CASSPPGGGYTF
TRBV6-5	NA	TRBJ1-4	CASRLLGAGEKLFF